Listed below are T cell receptor beta chains from one sample, sequenced in a study of T-cell memory formation after mild COVID-19. One entry per CDR3 protein, called by TCRdb with MiXCR from the 5' RACE reads. The sample has around 250,000 distinct CDR3 sequences, 15% seen once. The sequenced material came from PBMCs or a T cell subset sorted from them (not recorded which). Source of these receptors: an adult woman who had mild COVID-19 (a few samples of this study predate the infection). Cell type and time point are not known. CDR3s leave out the opening cysteine and the closing phenylalanine or tryptophan. Each record gives: J gene, V gene, CDR3 protein.

j_gene: TRBJ2-1
v_gene: TRBV5-6
CDR3aa: ASSLAGLHGF

j_gene: TRBJ1-2
v_gene: TRBV9
CDR3aa: ASSAQIRTGISGYT

j_gene: TRBJ1-5
v_gene: TRBV7-8
CDR3aa: ASSLSTVGQPQH

j_gene: TRBJ2-2
v_gene: TRBV20-1
CDR3aa: SARLGIRELF

j_gene: TRBJ2-3
v_gene: TRBV11-3
CDR3aa: ASSPNSGRTDTQY

j_gene: TRBJ2-4
v_gene: TRBV15
CDR3aa: ATSFGTGGNIQY

j_gene: TRBJ2-7
v_gene: TRBV12-3/TRBV12-4
CDR3aa: ASSLSSEQY

j_gene: TRBJ2-2
v_gene: TRBV4-1
CDR3aa: ASSRGQGMNTGELF

j_gene: TRBJ1-5
v_gene: TRBV4-1
CDR3aa: ASNQGLWSNQPQH

j_gene: TRBJ2-7
v_gene: TRBV9
CDR3aa: ASSEIAGRANEQY

j_gene: TRBJ1-1
v_gene: TRBV5-1
CDR3aa: ASSFGGQAF

j_gene: TRBJ1-2
v_gene: TRBV4-3
CDR3aa: ASSQGQGEGYT

j_gene: TRBJ2-1
v_gene: TRBV15
CDR3aa: ATSTGTSGSYEQF

j_gene: TRBJ2-7
v_gene: TRBV18
CDR3aa: ASSPPGLPVYEQY

j_gene: TRBJ2-5
v_gene: TRBV12-3/TRBV12-4
CDR3aa: ASSLGVAETQY

j_gene: TRBJ2-1
v_gene: TRBV6-2/TRBV6-3
CDR3aa: ASNRRRDRGTSGVVRQF

j_gene: TRBJ2-3
v_gene: TRBV5-1
CDR3aa: ASVPGGGYTDTQY

j_gene: TRBJ2-5
v_gene: TRBV29-1
CDR3aa: SVDGVEETQY

j_gene: TRBJ1-2
v_gene: TRBV6-2/TRBV6-3
CDR3aa: ASSYSSRDYT

j_gene: TRBJ2-5
v_gene: TRBV7-2
CDR3aa: ASSLEPQETQY

j_gene: TRBJ2-3
v_gene: TRBV29-1
CDR3aa: SVRGGATDTQY

j_gene: TRBJ2-6
v_gene: TRBV5-4
CDR3aa: ASSPDPGANVLT

j_gene: TRBJ2-7
v_gene: TRBV4-1
CDR3aa: ASRRLAGGLSSYEQY

j_gene: TRBJ2-1
v_gene: TRBV4-2
CDR3aa: ASSQGGQGYNEQF

j_gene: TRBJ2-3
v_gene: TRBV24-1
CDR3aa: ATSVTGRSTDTQY

j_gene: TRBJ2-2
v_gene: TRBV18
CDR3aa: ASSRSGTGGTGELF

j_gene: TRBJ2-1
v_gene: TRBV7-2
CDR3aa: ASSKGLAGGGPSYNEQF

j_gene: TRBJ1-1
v_gene: TRBV10-3
CDR3aa: AIRAGTGEWRAF

j_gene: TRBJ2-1
v_gene: TRBV5-1
CDR3aa: ASSLGPDGNEQF

j_gene: TRBJ2-2
v_gene: TRBV5-6
CDR3aa: ASRGLAGVNANTGELF

j_gene: TRBJ1-2
v_gene: TRBV7-2
CDR3aa: ASSTAGQYGYT

j_gene: TRBJ2-1
v_gene: TRBV12-3/TRBV12-4
CDR3aa: ASSFIQGLEQF

j_gene: TRBJ2-7
v_gene: TRBV12-3/TRBV12-4
CDR3aa: ASSQTSLAGAQREQY

j_gene: TRBJ1-1
v_gene: TRBV6-1
CDR3aa: ASSGPWGVREAF

j_gene: TRBJ2-3
v_gene: TRBV19
CDR3aa: ASSRTGTVDTQY

j_gene: TRBJ1-1
v_gene: TRBV5-1
CDR3aa: ASSLDGRATEAF

j_gene: TRBJ1-5
v_gene: TRBV12-3/TRBV12-4
CDR3aa: ASRSNQGARRNQPQH

j_gene: TRBJ1-1
v_gene: TRBV18
CDR3aa: ASSPPDAGATEAF

j_gene: TRBJ2-3
v_gene: TRBV29-1
CDR3aa: SVETRQHTDTQY

j_gene: TRBJ2-1
v_gene: TRBV29-1
CDR3aa: SVAWGAGTNEQF

j_gene: TRBJ1-1
v_gene: TRBV12-3/TRBV12-4
CDR3aa: ASSLVGAAAF